This T cell receptor (beta chain) was profiled in a study of T cell changes during pregnancy in multiple sclerosis. Between the trimmed V and J ends, which lost 10 bases and 7 bases, there was a span of 10 bases. Germline V gene lookup returns CDR1 MNHEY and CDR2 SVGAGI. CDR3 length: 10 residues. Produced via immunoSEQ multiplex PCR; TCRdb's table is partial and in-frame only. Among approximately 40,000 clones listed, 96% were seen once. Material: peripheral blood, obtained in the second trimester of pregnancy. The sequence came from a female donor with multiple sclerosis, enrolled in a pregnancy study. The chain couples TRBV6-5 to TRBJ1-2, with D tentatively TRBD1 (5 bases). CDR3: CATGGVGYTF. CDR3 bases: TGTGCCACGGGGGGGGTTGGCTACACCTTC.